Sequencing of this T cell receptor (beta chain) was carried out in a study of T cells expressing NK-cell markers. Background on the study: Source material for TCR beta repertoires consisted of sorted CD3+CD56+NKG2C+, CD3+CD56+NKG2C- and CD3+CD56-NKG2C+ T cells. Sequenced donors, eight in total, included seven who were HCMV-seropositive and one who was seronegative. General study results and limits: 1.0-7.0% of CD8+ T cells in over five donors belonged to dominant NKG2C+ clonotypes.

Concerning this clonotype: The antigen is not known.

The cDNA for TCR beta came from 5'RACE template switching with UMIs. Following a re-call of the 5' RACE reads, TCRdb has one entry per CDR3 protein and lacks DNA. The table for this sample gives almost 450,000 distinct CDR3 sequences. The V gene's germline CDR1 is MNHEY and CDR2 SMNVEV (reference sequence). The CDR3 sequence is 13 residues long. Sequencing was done on a sample of blood T cells: a sorted CD56 or NKG2C T cell subset, CD4+ or CD8+ T cells, or bulk PBMC T cells (not recorded which). V gene TRBV27 combines with J gene TRBJ1-2; absent DNA, TCRdb's TRBD1 call cannot be checked. The clonotype was recovered from a woman aged 18 to 75 in good health. The CDR3 spells CASSPDMSYGYTF.